This T cell receptor beta chain appears in the sequencing data of a study of blood T cell repertoires in COVID-19. The V end was cut by 5 bases, the J end by 2 bases, with 13 bases between. This CDR3 is 14 amino acids long. The V gene's germline CDR1 is SGHNT and CDR2 YYREEE (reference sequence). The table came from immunoSEQ multiplex PCR; TCRdb's copy has only in-frame clones and leaves some out. The table has 150,000 to 200,000 clones, 70% to 90% seen once. The TCR was taken from a man aged 35-49 years with acute or convalescent COVID-19. The chain uses TRBV5-4 and TRBJ1-1; D gene unclear. Material for sequencing was peripheral blood. CDR3 in DNA: TGTGCCAGCAGGCAATGGCAGGCAAACACTGAAGCTTTCTTT. It is translated as CASRQWQANTEAFF.